Following are 17 T cell receptor beta chains from one sample sequenced in a study of cytomegalovirus exposure and HLA in healthy donors. Primers: 60 Vbeta forward and 13 Jbeta reverse. This table comes from immunoSEQ multiplex PCR, and its TCRdb copy is limited to in-frame clones, with some not included. The sample includes around 150,000 clones, about 80% of them seen just once. The specimen was PBMCs. These receptors came from a female donor in good health and CMV-seronegative.

The chain recombines TRBV5-1 with TRBJ2-3; a possible D gene is TRBD2 (7 bases). V lost 0 bases, J lost 4 bases, and 12 bases lay in between. CDR3 length equals 15 residues. Germline V CDR1 and CDR2: SGHRS, YFSETQ. The CDR3 coding sequence is TGCGCCAGCAGCTTGGCATCGGGGGGCTCAGATACGCAGTATTTT. Protein product: CASSLASGGSDTQYF. The entire variable domain, with the rest obtained from reference TRBV5-1 and TRBJ2-3, is as follows: KAGVTQTPRYLIKTRGQQVTLSCSPISGHRSVSWYQQTPGQGLQFLFEYFSETQRNKGNFPGRFSGRQFSNSRSEMNVSTLELGDSALYLCASSLASGGSDTQYFGPGTRLTVL.

This rearrangement joins TRBV19 to TRBJ2-7; possible D gene TRBD1, 5 bases. Deletions cut 1 base from V and 4 bases from J, with 11 bases between. This CDR3 region has 14 residues. Germline assignment: CDR1 LNHDA and CDR2 SQIVND (reference sequence). This CDR3 is CASSIGWQGYEQYF. The CDR3 coding sequence is TGTGCCAGTAGTATAGGGTGGCAGGGATACGAGCAGTACTTC.

This chain connects TRBV5-1 to TRBJ2-7, with D perhaps matching TRBD2 (6 bases). Germline CDR1 SGHRS, CDR2 YFSETQ. The CDR3 loop spans 14 amino acids. V shed 4 bases and J shed 3 bases, with 14 bases lying between them. The CDR3 DNA reads TGCGCCAGCAGCCCCGGGACTTCCAGCTACGAGCAGTACTTC. This sequence encodes CASSPGTSSYEQYF.

A few counts support this clone. The chain couples TRBV6-1 to TRBJ2-7; a weak D match, TRBD1 (6 bases). V gave up 8 bases and J gave up 0 bases, with 14 bases separating them. The CDR3 length is 14 residues. CDR1 and CDR2 from the germline V gene are MNHNS and SASEGT. CDR3 region: CASCIGDNSYEQYF. The CDR3 nucleotides are TGTGCCAGCTGTATAGGGGACAACTCCTACGAGCAGTACTTC.

The chain uses TRBV7-2 and TRBJ2-3; 8 nucleotides align to TRBD2. Germline CDR1 reads SGHTA; CDR2 reads FQGNSA. J lost 2 bases, V lost 1 base, and 8 bases had no gene match. The CDR3 spans 17 residues. CDR3 nucleotides: TGTGCCAGCAGCTTAGGTTCTAGCGGGTCCCCCACAGATACGCAGTATTTT. Translation gives CASSLGSSGSPTDTQYF.

This chain uses TRBV5-6 with TRBJ2-7; the match to TRBD1 covers 9 bases. V was pared by 2 bases and J by 8 bases, with 5 bases of the junction left unmatched. The CDR3 has 13 amino acids. The germline gives CDR1 SGHDT, CDR2 YYEEEE. The CDR3 bases are TGTGCCAGCAGCTTCGAACAGGGGGCCAAGCAGTACTTC. Its protein is CASSFEQGAKQYF. The full variable domain, rest sourced from reference TRBV5-6 and TRBJ2-7, is DAGVTQSPTHLIKTRGQQVTLRCSPKSGHDTVSWYQQALGQGPQFIFQYYEEEERQRGNFPDRFSGHQFPNYSSELNVNALLLGDSALYLCASSFEQGAKQYFGPGTRLTVT.

This clone came up a few times. CDR3 in DNA: TGTGCCAGCAGCTTAGGATCGGTCTACAATGAGCAGTTCTTC. Translating gives CASSLGSVYNEQFF. The genes are TRBV13 and TRBJ2-1; no firm D call. Trimming took off 0 bases at V and 3 bases at J, with 6 bases between the two ends. From germline, CDR1 is PRHDT and CDR2 FYEKMQ (reference sequence). The CDR3 is made up of 14 amino acids.

This clone showed up just a few times. The chain employs TRBV19 and TRBJ2-1, with D perhaps matching TRBD2 (5 bases). V was cut by 7 bases and J by 0 bases, with 10 bases left in between. Per germline, CDR1 LNHDA and CDR2 SQIVND (reference sequence). The CDR3 sequence is 14 residues long. The CDR3 protein is CASKVGGSYNEQFF. The CDR3 nucleotides read TGTGCCAGTAAGGTCGGAGGCTCCTACAATGAGCAGTTCTTC.

The rearrangement uses TRBV9 and TRBJ2-2; D is possibly TRBD1 (6 bases). The CDR3 extends over 13 amino acids. Germline V lookup: CDR1 SGDLS, CDR2 YYNGEE. The CDR3 region has the DNA TGTGCAGCAGGGGTCCACGACACCGGGGAGCTGTTTTTT. It yields the protein CAAGVHDTGELFF.

The V call is TRBV2, the J call TRBJ2-1, with 9 bases that match TRBD2. CDR3 length: 17 residues. The J segment lost 1 base and the V segment lost 7 bases, leaving 11 bases of the junction unmatched. The germline CDR1 and CDR2 sequences are SNHLY and FYNNEI. As DNA, the CDR3 is TGTGCCAGCACTTCAGATTTCGCGGGAGGGTCCTACAATGAGCAGTTCTTC. Translating it yields CASTSDFAGGSYNEQFF.

The chain couples TRBV5-1 to TRBJ1-5; 9 bases match TRBD1. Germline V gene lookup returns CDR1 SGHRS and CDR2 YFSETQ. CDR3 size: 14 residues. The trim removed 4 bases at V and 6 bases at J, leaving 5 bases unmatched. CDR3 nucleotide sequence: TGCGCCAGCAGCCCTGGGACAGGGTTTCAGCCCCAGCATTTT. It encodes CASSPGTGFQPQHF. Full variable domain (rest looked up from reference TRBV5-1 and TRBJ1-5): KAGVTQTPRYLIKTRGQQVTLSCSPISGHRSVSWYQQTPGQGLQFLFEYFSETQRNKGNFPGRFSGRQFSNSRSEMNVSTLELGDSALYLCASSPGTGFQPQHFGDGTRLSIL.

J is TRBJ1-1 and V is TRBV5-4; 12 bases are a match to TRBD1. This CDR3 spans 16 amino acids. The V and J ends lost 3 bases and 3 bases, in that order; junction bases with no gene match: 6. Germline V lookup: CDR1 SGHNT, CDR2 YYREEE (reference sequence). The CDR3 region has the DNA TGTGCCAGCAGCTCCGGGACAGGGGGCGGGTACACTGAAGCTTTCTTT. This gives the protein CASSSGTGGGYTEAFF. Supplemented by reference TRBV5-4 and TRBJ1-1, the full variable domain reads ETGVTQSPTHLIKTRGQQVTLRCSSQSGHNTVSWYQQALGQGPQFIFQYYREEENGRGNFPPRFSGLQFPNYSSELNVNALELDDSALYLCASSSGTGGGYTEAFFGQGTRLTVV.

This rearrangement joins TRBV7-9 to TRBJ2-3; 8 bases align to TRBD1. This CDR3 region has 15 residues. V gave up 5 bases and J gave up 0 bases; unmatched junction bases: 4. Per germline, CDR1 SEHNR and CDR2 FQNEAQ (reference sequence). This CDR3 reads CASSSRDRSTDTQYF. The CDR3 bases are TGTGCCAGCAGCAGCCGGGACAGGAGCACAGATACGCAGTATTTT.

In its sample, this clone was seen a few times. The V and J genes are TRBV15 and TRBJ1-1; 7 positions agree with TRBD1. This CDR3 is 14 amino acids long. After removal of 1 base from V and 2 bases from J, the junction contained 1 base not matched to a gene. Germline V gene lookup returns CDR1 LNHNV and CDR2 YYDKDF (reference sequence). CDR3 loop: CATSRGQGNTEAFF. The CDR3 DNA reads TGTGCCACCAGCAGAGGACAGGGAAACACTGAAGCTTTCTTT.

The V and J genes are TRBV30 and TRBJ2-5; 10 bases fit TRBD1. CDR3 length equals 13 residues. The V segment lost 1 base and the J segment 5 bases; nucleotides outside the gene matches: 1. In germline, CDR1 is GTSNPN, CDR2 SVGIG (reference sequence). The CDR3 sequence: CAWSADRGETQYF. For the CDR3, the DNA is TGTGCCTGGAGTGCGGACAGGGGGGAGACCCAGTACTTC. The variable domain in full, completed from reference TRBV30 and TRBJ2-5, reads SQTIHQWPATLVQPVGSPLSLECTVEGTSNPNLYWYRQAAGRGLQLLFYSVGIGQISSEVPQNLSASRPQDRQFILSSKKLLLSDSGFYLCAWSADRGETQYFGPGTRLLVL.

The CDR3 nucleotides read TGTGCCAGCAGCGTAGGAGGGGGTTTCACAGATACGCAGTATTTT. This encodes CASSVGGGFTDTQYF. The rearrangement uses TRBV9 and TRBJ2-3, with D perhaps matching TRBD1 (6 bases). CDR3 length: 15 amino acids. V was pared by 0 bases and J by 2 bases, with 10 bases between. Per the germline V gene, CDR1 is SGDLS and CDR2 is YYNGEE.

CDR3 DNA: TGTGCCATCAGTGAAGGACAGGGGGCTAAGGTGAACACCGGGGAGCTGTTTTTT. Translating gives CAISEGQGAKVNTGELFF. The chain is built from TRBV10-3 and TRBJ2-2; TRBD1 matches 11 bases. This CDR3 has 18 residues. CDR1 and CDR2 from the germline V gene are ENHRY and SYGVKD. Trimming took 3 bases from V and 1 from J; bases not matched to a gene: 7.